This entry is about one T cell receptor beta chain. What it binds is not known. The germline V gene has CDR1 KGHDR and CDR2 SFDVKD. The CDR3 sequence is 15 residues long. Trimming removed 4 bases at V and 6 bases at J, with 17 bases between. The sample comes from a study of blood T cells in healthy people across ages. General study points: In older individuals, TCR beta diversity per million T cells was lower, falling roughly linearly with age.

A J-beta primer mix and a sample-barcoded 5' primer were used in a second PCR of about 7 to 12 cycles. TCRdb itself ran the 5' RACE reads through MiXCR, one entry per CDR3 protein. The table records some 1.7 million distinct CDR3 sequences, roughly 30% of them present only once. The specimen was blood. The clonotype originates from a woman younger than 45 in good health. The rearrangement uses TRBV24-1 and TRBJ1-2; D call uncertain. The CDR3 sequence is CATSDPHEVENGYTF. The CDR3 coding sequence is TGTGCCACCAGTGACCCTCATGAGGTTGAGAATGGCTACACCTTC.